These 17 T cell receptor beta chains were sequenced from one sample in a study of blood T cell repertoires in COVID-19. Clones were read by immunoSEQ multiplex PCR, and TCRdb kept only the in-frame ones, dropping some. The data show 250,000 to 300,000 clones, roughly four fifths seen once. Sequenced input: PBMCs or T cells enriched from blood (not recorded which). These TCRs come from a man aged 40-49 years who had been exposed to COVID-19.

This clone was picked up a small number of times. The chain combines TRBV6-6 with TRBJ2-7; TRBD2 might be the D (6 bases). V shed 4 bases and J shed 4 bases, with 17 bases lying between them. This CDR3 has 15 amino acids. The germline gives CDR1 MNHNY, CDR2 SVGAGI (reference sequence). CDR3 coding DNA: TGTGCCAGCAGTTCGTCCCAAACCGGGAGTTACGAGCAGTACTTC. It encodes CASSSSQTGSYEQYF.

The rearrangement links TRBV5-6 to TRBJ2-5; D is ambiguous. Germline V gene data show CDR1 as SGHDT and CDR2 as YYEEEE. The germline V and J ends were trimmed by 2 bases and 3 bases, with 8 bases remaining between them. CDR3 length: 13 residues. CDR3 nucleotides: TGTGCCAGCAGCTTTGAGTCAAAAGAGACCCAGTACTTC. This sequence encodes CASSFESKETQYF.

The chain links TRBV2 to TRBJ1-2; TRBD1 agrees at 9 bases. V lost 7 bases and J lost 7; bases outside the gene matches: 13. The CDR3 runs to 15 residues. Germline CDR1 SNHLY, CDR2 FYNNEI. CDR3 DNA: TGTGCCAGCATCCTTAGAACAGGGGGCGTTCCTGGCTACACCTTC. Translating gives CASILRTGGVPGYTF.

The CDR3 DNA is TGTGCCAGCAGTGACGGGCTAGCGAACTACGAGCAGTACTTC. Its translation: CASSDGLANYEQYF. V usage is TRBV2 and J usage is TRBJ2-7; a weak D match, TRBD2 (6 bases). The length of the CDR3 is 14 residues. Trimming took 3 bases from V and 3 from J, leaving 12 bases between them. CDR1 SNHLY and CDR2 FYNNEI come from the germline V gene. The variable domain in full, with the rest retrieved from reference TRBV2 and TRBJ2-7, is EPEVTQTPSHQVTQMGQEVILRCVPISNHLYFYWYRQILGQKVEFLVSFYNNEISEKSEIFDDQFSVERPDGSNFTLKIRSTKLEDSAMYFCASSDGLANYEQYFGPGTRLTVT.

The CDR3 bases are TGTGCCAGCAGCCAAGGAGCGGGAGTCTACAATGAGCAGTTCTTC. Translated: CASSQGAGVYNEQFF. The rearrangement joins TRBV3-1 (or the pseudogene TRBV3-2) to TRBJ2-1; TRBD2 aligns across 8 bases. Germline V lookup: CDR1 LGHDT, CDR2 YNNKEL (reference sequence). This CDR3 spans 15 amino acids. The ends lost 1 base at V and 3 bases at J; junction bases unmatched: 2.

The V call is TRBV12-5, the J call TRBJ2-1; D perhaps matches TRBD1 (5 bases). The CDR3 has 18 residues. V lost 0 bases and J lost 6, with 21 bases in between. Germline V lookup: CDR1 LGHNT, CDR2 FRNRAP. CDR3 residues: CASGLVRGQSGKGNEQFF. In DNA, the CDR3 is TGTGCTAGTGGTTTGGTACGAGGTCAGTCAGGGAAGGGCAATGAGCAGTTCTTC.

Details on this clone: At the DNA level, this CDR3 is encoded by other sequences in the same sample as well. The genes are TRBV2 and TRBJ1-3; 7 bases match TRBD1. Trimming cost V 6 bases and J 4 bases; bases outside gene matches: 9. CDR3 length: 15 amino acids. The germline V gene encodes CDR1 SNHLY and CDR2 FYNNEI. CDR3 sequence: CASSVNRGQGNTIYF. The CDR3 region has the DNA TGTGCCAGCAGCGTTAACAGGGGCCAAGGAAACACCATATATTTT.

This chain connects TRBV5-8 to TRBJ1-6; no firm D call. This CDR3 is 16 amino acids long. Trimming shortened V by 7 bases and J by 0 bases, and 14 bases separated the two germline ends. CDR1 is SGHTS and CDR2 is YDEGEE in the germline V gene. The CDR3 spells CASYMTGSSYNSPLHF. The CDR3 DNA sequence: TGTGCCAGCTACATGACGGGGAGCTCCTATAATTCACCCCTCCACTTT.

The gene calls are TRBV5-3 and TRBJ2-7; 7 bases are shared with TRBD1. TRBV5-3 is sorted into the ORF group, with uncertain function. V gave up 0 bases and J gave up 0 bases; unmatched junction bases: 6. This CDR3 contains 16 residues. CDR3 sequence reads: CARSLGQGDRSYEQYF. The CDR3 nucleotides read TGTGCCAGAAGCTTGGGACAGGGAGACCGCTCCTACGAGCAGTACTTC.

The chain employs TRBV25-1 and TRBJ2-7, with 8 bases aligning to TRBD1. With V trimmed by 7 bases and J by 6 bases, 11 bases remained unmatched. This CDR3 is built from 14 residues. Germline values: CDR1 MGHDK, CDR2 SYGVNS. CDR3: CASTPWTGTGEQYF. CDR3 sequence (DNA): TGTGCCAGCACCCCCTGGACAGGGACCGGCGAGCAGTACTTC.

The chain is built from TRBV9 and TRBJ2-3; 10 bases map to TRBD2. The CDR3 length is 19 residues. Germline values: CDR1 SGDLS, CDR2 YYNGEE. V lost 2 bases to trimming and J lost 0 bases; unmatched junction nucleotides: 12. Here the CDR3 reads CASSVAGIAGGLSTDTQYF. CDR3 nucleotide sequence: TGTGCCAGCAGCGTTGCCGGAATAGCGGGAGGTCTCAGCACAGATACGCAGTATTTT.

This chain connects TRBV4-1 to TRBJ2-7, with 8 bases matching TRBD1. Germline V CDR1 and CDR2: MGHRA, YSYEKL. J lost 6 bases, V lost 1 base, and 11 bases had no gene match. This CDR3 region has 16 residues. In DNA, the CDR3 is TGCGCCAGCAGCCAAGCAAGGGCCAGGGGGCCGTCCGAGCAGTACTTC. Translated: CASSQARARGPSEQYF.

The rearrangement uses TRBV6-4 and TRBJ1-6; weak D call: TRBD1 (6 bases). This CDR3 has 15 amino acids. Germline-derived CDR1 and CDR2 are MRHNA and SNTAGT. Trimming cost V 0 bases and J 9 bases, with 12 bases left between them. CDR3 bases: TGTGCCAGCAGTGACTCGTCTCAGGGGCGTTCACCCCTCCACTTT. This gives the protein CASSDSSQGRSPLHF.

This sequence joins TRBV5-8 and TRBJ2-3; 7 bases align to TRBD1. This CDR3 is built from 14 residues. Germline CDR1 SGHTS, CDR2 YDEGEE. Trimming removed 2 bases from V and 1 base from J; junction bases left unmatched: 1. The CDR3 loop is CASSFDRGTDTQYF. DNA of the CDR3: TGTGCCAGCAGCTTCGACAGGGGCACAGATACGCAGTATTTT.

This clone was detected once. The V gene is TRBV30, the J gene TRBJ1-3; weak D call: TRBD1 (6 bases). The CDR3 consists of 16 residues. Germline CDR1 reads GTSNPN; CDR2 reads SVGIG (reference sequence). Trimming removed 4 bases at V and 3 bases at J, with 19 bases between. As DNA, the CDR3 is TGTGCCTGGATCTCTGTTTGGGGGCCGTTTGGAAACACCATATATTTT. Protein sequence: CAWISVWGPFGNTIYF.

CDR3 DNA sequence: TGTGCCAGCAGCTCCTCGTTTAGCGGGAGCTCCGAATTTAGCGTTTACGAGCAGTACTTC. This encodes CASSSSFSGSSEFSVYEQYF. This chain joins TRBV7-8 and TRBJ2-7; 9 positions agree with TRBD2. The CDR3 contains 20 residues. The germline gives CDR1 SGHVS, CDR2 FQNEAQ. The junction had 23 bases not matched to a gene; V was cut back by 4 bases and J by 4 bases.

The rearrangement joins TRBV19 to TRBJ2-2; D is perhaps TRBD2 (5 bases). The ends were cut back, 6 bases at V and 3 bases at J, with 11 bases in the middle. CDR1 is LNHDA and CDR2 is SQIVND in the germline V gene (reference sequence). This CDR3 comprises 14 residues. In nucleotides, the CDR3 is TGTGCCAGTAGGTTTAGCGTTGACACCGGGGAGCTGTTTTTT. Protein: CASRFSVDTGELFF.